The 8 T cell receptor beta chains reported below all come from one sample, sequenced in a study of regulatory T cells in long-lasting Graves disease. Construction of TCR beta libraries relied on iRepertoire HTBI primers and on Arm-PCR targeting CDR3 regions. TCRdb recomputed calls from the multiplex PCR reads with MiXCR, one row per CDR3 protein. The table has a few hundred thousand distinct CDR3 sequences, around 20% seen once. Stated time point: persistent/refractory GD, antithyroid drugs over 5 years with positive TRAb. PBMC RNA served as the TCR library source. The specimen comprised peripheral blood mononuclear cells (PBMCs), sampled when the disease was refractory, from a patient treated with antithyroid drugs. The receptors come from a female donor with Graves disease.

The V gene is TRBV13, the J gene TRBJ2-7; 10 nucleotides match TRBD2. The CDR3 covers 17 residues. Per germline, CDR1 PRHDT and CDR2 FYEKMQ (reference sequence). Trimming at V came to 1 base and at J to 5 bases, leaving 11 bases not matched to a gene. Written as DNA, the CDR3 is TGTGCCAGCAGCTTAGTGGTTCCTAGCGGGAGTACCCACGAGCAGTACTTC. This translates into CASSLVVPSGSTHEQYF.

The chain has TRBV7-9 and TRBJ1-1; tentatively, D is TRBD1 (5 bases). The V gene lost 5 bases and the J gene lost 4 bases, with 20 bases spanning the gap. Germline assignment: CDR1 SEHNR and CDR2 FQNEAQ (reference sequence). CDR3 length: 16 amino acids. In DNA form, the CDR3 reads TGTGCCAGCAGCCCAGAGGACCCAAGGAGGGGCACTGAAGCTTTCTTT. This sequence encodes CASSPEDPRRGTEAFF.

V usage is TRBV20-1 and J usage is TRBJ2-5; 12 bases line up with TRBD2. CDR3 length: 18 amino acids. CDR1 is DFQATT, CDR2 SNEGSKA, per germline (reference sequence). With 1 base clipped from V and 2 bases from J, the junction kept 11 bases outside the gene matches. This chain's CDR3 is CSARVFGLAGFRQETQYF. DNA of the CDR3: TGCAGTGCTAGAGTCTTCGGACTAGCGGGATTCCGGCAAGAGACCCAGTACTTC.

This chain connects TRBV18 to TRBJ2-7, with TRBD1 identical over 8 bases. Germline CDR1 and CDR2: KGHSH and LQKENI. The CDR3 contains 13 residues. J was trimmed by 4 bases and V by 4 bases; bases with no gene match: 3. The CDR3 nucleotides read TGTGCCAGCTCACGGACAGGGTTGTACGAGCAGTACTTC. This encodes CASSRTGLYEQYF.

The chain has TRBV19 and TRBJ2-2, with TRBD2 as a possible D gene (6 bases). Deletions cut 0 bases from V and 4 bases from J, with 18 bases between. Looked up from germline, CDR1 is LNHDA and CDR2 is SQIVND (reference sequence). The CDR3 runs to 18 residues. The CDR3 region is CASSIDLLVAELTGELFF. The CDR3 region has the DNA TGTGCCAGTAGTATAGATCTATTGGTAGCGGAGCTCACCGGGGAGCTGTTTTTT.

J is TRBJ2-4 and V is TRBV28; 10 bases fit TRBD2. This CDR3 has 14 residues. CDR1 is MDHEN and CDR2 is SYDVKM in the germline V gene. Germline trimming cut 6 bases from V and 8 bases from J; bases unmatched to any gene: 7. The CDR3 coding sequence is TGTGCCAGCAGGAGGACTAGCGGCGAGGACATTCAGTACTTC. It translates to CASRRTSGEDIQYF.

This clonotype was detected many times. This chain connects TRBV2 to TRBJ1-5; D unclear. CDR3 length: 14 amino acids. Trimming removed 7 bases from V and 9 bases from J, with 19 bases in between. Germline V gives CDR1 SNHLY, CDR2 FYNNEI. The CDR3 here is CASTEKIPSLPQHF. The CDR3 bases are TGTGCCAGCACCGAAAAGATCCCCTCTTTGCCCCAGCATTTT.

The V gene is TRBV19, the J gene TRBJ2-2; D call uncertain. The V end was cut by 5 bases, the J end by 1 base, with 17 bases between. Germline loops: CDR1 LNHDA, CDR2 SQIVND (reference sequence). The CDR3 extends over 17 amino acids. The CDR3 bases are TGTGCCAGTAGTTATTCAGGCGTTGTCATGAACACCGGGGAGCTGTTTTTT. It codes for CASSYSGVVMNTGELFF.